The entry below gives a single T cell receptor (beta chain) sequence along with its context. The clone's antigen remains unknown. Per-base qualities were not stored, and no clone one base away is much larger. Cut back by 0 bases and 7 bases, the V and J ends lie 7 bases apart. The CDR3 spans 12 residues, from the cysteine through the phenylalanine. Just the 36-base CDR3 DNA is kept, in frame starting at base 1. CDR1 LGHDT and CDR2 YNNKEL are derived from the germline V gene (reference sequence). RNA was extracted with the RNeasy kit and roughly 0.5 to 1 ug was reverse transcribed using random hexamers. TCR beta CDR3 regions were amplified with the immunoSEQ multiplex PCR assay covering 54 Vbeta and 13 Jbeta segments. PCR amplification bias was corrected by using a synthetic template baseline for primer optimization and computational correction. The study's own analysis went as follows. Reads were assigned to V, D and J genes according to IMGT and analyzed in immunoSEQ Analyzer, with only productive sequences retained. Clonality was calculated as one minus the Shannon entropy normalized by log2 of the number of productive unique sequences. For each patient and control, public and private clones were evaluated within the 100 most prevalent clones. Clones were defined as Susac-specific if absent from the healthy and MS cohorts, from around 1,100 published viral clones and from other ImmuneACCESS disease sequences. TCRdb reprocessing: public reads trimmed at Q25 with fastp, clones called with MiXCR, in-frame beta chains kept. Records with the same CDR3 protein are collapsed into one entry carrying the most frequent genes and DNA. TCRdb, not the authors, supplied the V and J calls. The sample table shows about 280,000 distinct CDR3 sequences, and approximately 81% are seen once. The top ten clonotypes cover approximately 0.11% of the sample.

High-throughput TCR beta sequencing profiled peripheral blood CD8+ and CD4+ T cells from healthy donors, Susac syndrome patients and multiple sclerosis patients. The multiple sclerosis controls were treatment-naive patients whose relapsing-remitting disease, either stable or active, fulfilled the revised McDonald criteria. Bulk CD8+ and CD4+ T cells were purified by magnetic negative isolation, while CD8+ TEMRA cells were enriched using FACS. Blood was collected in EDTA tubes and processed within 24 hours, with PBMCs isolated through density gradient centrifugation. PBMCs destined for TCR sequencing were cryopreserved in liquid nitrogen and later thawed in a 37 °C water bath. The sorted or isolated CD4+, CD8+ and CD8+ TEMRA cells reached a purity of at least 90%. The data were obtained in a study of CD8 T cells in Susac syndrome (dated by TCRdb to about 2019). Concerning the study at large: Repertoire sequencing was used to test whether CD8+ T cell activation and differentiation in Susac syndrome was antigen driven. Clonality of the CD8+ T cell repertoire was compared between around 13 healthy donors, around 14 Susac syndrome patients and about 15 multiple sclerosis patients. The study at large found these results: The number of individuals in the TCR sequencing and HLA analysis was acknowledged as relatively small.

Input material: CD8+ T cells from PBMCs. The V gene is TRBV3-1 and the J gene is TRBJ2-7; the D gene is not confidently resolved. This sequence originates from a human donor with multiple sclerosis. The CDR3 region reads CASSQDLVEQYF. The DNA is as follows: TGTGCCAGCAGCCAAGACCTGGTTGAGCAGTACTTC.